This T cell receptor beta chain derives from a study of blood T cell repertoires in COVID-19. The overall study: Italy, Spain and the United States were the sources of the convalescent and acute COVID-19 samples. Nucleic acid was either cDNA or gDNA, and it came from T cells, B-cell-depleted T cells, or PBMCs.

Libraries were prepared by immunoSEQ multiplex PCR; TCRdb keeps only in-frame clonotypes and omits some of them. The sample shows more than 300,000 clones, more than 75% of them seen only once. The V gene end was trimmed by 1 base and the J gene end by 1 base; junction bases not matched to a gene: 5. The CDR3 is 16 residues long. Germline V CDR1 and CDR2: SGHVS, FQNEAQ. Across over 20 US areas, participants ranged in age from about 18 to 100 years. Cohort 3 donors counted as recovered after two negative PCRs, clearance, or resolved symptoms. This TCR derives from a young man who had recovered from COVID-19. This chain uses TRBV7-8 with TRBJ2-5; TRBD2 agrees at 8 bases. The sequenced sample was PBMCs or T cells enriched from blood (not recorded which). The DNA of the CDR3 is TGTGCCAGCAGCTTAGGGGGCAGCGGGGGCCAAGAGACCCAGTACTTC. Encoded protein: CASSLGGSGGQETQYF.